A single sample is the source of the 9 T cell receptor beta chains below, sequenced in a study of OX40 agonist ivuxolimab in advanced cancers. The method was immunoSEQ multiplex PCR; TCRdb's version includes in-frame clones alone and lacks a portion of them. The table records approximately 40,000 clones, around three quarters of them present only once. The sample was CD4+ or CD8+ T cells sorted from blood, taken in a trial of the OX40 agonist ivuxolimab. The receptors derive from an adult with an advanced solid tumor such as melanoma, head and neck, liver or kidney cancer.

CDR3 nucleotide sequence: TGTGCCAGCAGCTTAGATGACGGGGGAACACGTGAAGCTTTCTTT. Translating it yields CASSLDDGGTREAFF. The V and J genes are TRBV11-1 and TRBJ1-1, with a tentative D call TRBD1 (5 bases). From germline, CDR1 is SGHAT and CDR2 FQDESV (reference sequence). The CDR3 consists of 15 residues. V dropped 1 base and J dropped 7 bases, with 16 bases sitting between them.

The chain is built from TRBV7-6 and TRBJ1-1, with D unclear. The CDR3 totals 13 residues. The V end was cut by 5 bases, the J end by 1 base, with 8 bases between. In germline, CDR1 is SGHVS, CDR2 FNYEAQ. CDR3 protein: CASSRAENTEAFF. In nucleotides, the CDR3 is TGTGCCAGCAGCCGGGCCGAGAACACTGAAGCTTTCTTT.

The gene calls are TRBV7-3 and TRBJ2-1; D uncertain. From germline, CDR1 is SGHTA and CDR2 FQGTGA. The ends were cut back, 6 bases at V and 0 bases at J, with 12 bases in the middle. The length of the CDR3 is 15 residues. The CDR3 sequence: CASSSTQSSYNEQFF. CDR3 bases: TGTGCCAGCAGTTCAACACAGAGCTCCTACAATGAGCAGTTCTTC.

This clone occurred a few times. The chain has TRBV6-4 and TRBJ1-5; D perhaps matches TRBD1 (5 bases). The CDR3 contains 15 residues. Trimming took 4 bases from V and 7 from J, leaving 17 bases between them. CDR1 MRHNA and CDR2 SNTAGT come from the germline V gene. The CDR3 is CASSVAQGYGQPQHF. CDR3 sequence (DNA): TGTGCCAGCAGTGTCGCGCAGGGATACGGACAGCCCCAGCATTTT.

This chain uses TRBV4-3 with TRBJ2-1; D call uncertain. From germline, CDR1 is LGHNA and CDR2 YSLEER. V lost 0 bases, J lost 7 bases, and 13 bases lay in between. The CDR3 totals 15 residues. Here the CDR3 DNA reads TGCGCCAGCAGCCAAGAATGGCGTTCAGGTAATGAGCAGTTCTTC. Amino acids: CASSQEWRSGNEQFF.

J is TRBJ1-2 and V is TRBV10-2; TRBD1 matches at 7 bases. The V and J ends lost 5 bases and 2 bases, in that order; junction bases with no gene match: 5. Germline V gene sequence: CDR1 WSHSY, CDR2 SAAADI. The CDR3 length is 14 residues. The CDR3 here is CASSINRGNYGYTF. The CDR3 nucleotides read TGCGCCAGCAGTATTAACAGGGGAAACTATGGCTACACCTTC.

The chain has TRBV5-4 and TRBJ2-2; tentative D call: TRBD2 (5 bases). Germline CDR1 and CDR2: SGHNT and YYREEE (reference sequence). The ends were cut back, 4 bases at V and 3 bases at J, with 13 bases in the middle. The CDR3 extends over 15 amino acids. The DNA of the CDR3 is TGTGCCAGCAGCCCACCGACGCGGGACACCGGGGAGCTGTTTTTT. It encodes CASSPPTRDTGELFF.

The chain joins TRBV19 to TRBJ1-1, with 7 bases that match TRBD1. The CDR3 runs to 14 residues. V shed 7 bases and J 8 bases; nucleotides not matched to a gene: 13. The germline V gene encodes CDR1 LNHDA and CDR2 SQIVND (reference sequence). CDR3 sequence (DNA): TGTGCCAGTAAACAGGGGCCAACTCTCTCCGAAGCTTTCTTT. Residues: CASKQGPTLSEAFF.

The chain couples TRBV5-8 to TRBJ2-5; D is uncertain. V gave up 0 bases and J gave up 0 bases, with 12 bases separating them. Germline V CDR1 and CDR2: SGHTS, YDEGEE. The CDR3 is 16 residues long. The chain's CDR3 is CASSLAWVVDQETQYF. CDR3 sequence (DNA): TGTGCCAGCAGCTTGGCCTGGGTGGTGGACCAAGAGACCCAGTACTTC. Supplemented by reference TRBV5-8 and TRBJ2-5, the full variable domain reads EAGVTQSPTHLIKTRGQQATLRCSPISGHTSVYWYQQALGLGLQFLLWYDEGEERNRGNFPPRFSGRQFPNYSSELNVNALELEDSALYLCASSLAWVVDQETQYFGPGTRLLVL.